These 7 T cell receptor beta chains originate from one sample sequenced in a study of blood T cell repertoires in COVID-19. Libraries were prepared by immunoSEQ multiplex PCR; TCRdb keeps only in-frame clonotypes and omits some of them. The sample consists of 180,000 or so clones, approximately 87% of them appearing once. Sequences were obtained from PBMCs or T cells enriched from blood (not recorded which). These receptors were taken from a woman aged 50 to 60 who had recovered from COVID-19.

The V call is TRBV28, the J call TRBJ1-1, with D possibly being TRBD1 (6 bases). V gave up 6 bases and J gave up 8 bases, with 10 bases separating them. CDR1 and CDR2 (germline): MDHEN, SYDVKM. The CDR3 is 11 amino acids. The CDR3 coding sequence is TGTGCCAGCAGGGGGACATTCGAAGCTTTCTTT. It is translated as CASRGTFEAFF. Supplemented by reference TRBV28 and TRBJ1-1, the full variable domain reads DVKVTQSSRYLVKRTGEKVFLECVQDMDHENMFWYRQDPGLGLRLIYFSYDVKMKEKGDIPEGYSVSREKKERFSLILESASTNQTSMYLCASRGTFEAFFGQGTRLTVV.

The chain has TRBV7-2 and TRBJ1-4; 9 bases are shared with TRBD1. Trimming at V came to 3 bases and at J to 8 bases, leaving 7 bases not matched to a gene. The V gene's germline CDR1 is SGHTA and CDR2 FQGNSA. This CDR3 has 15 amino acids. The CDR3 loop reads CASSFGTGRGEKLFF. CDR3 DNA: TGTGCCAGCAGCTTTGGGACAGGGAGAGGAGAAAAACTGTTTTTT.

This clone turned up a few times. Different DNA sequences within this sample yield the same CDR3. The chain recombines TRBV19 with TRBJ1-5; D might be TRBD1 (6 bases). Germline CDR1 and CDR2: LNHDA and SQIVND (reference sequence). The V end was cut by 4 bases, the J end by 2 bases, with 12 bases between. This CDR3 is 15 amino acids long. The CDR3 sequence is CASSKWGQGNQPQHF. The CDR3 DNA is TGTGCCAGTAGTAAATGGGGGCAGGGCAATCAGCCCCAGCATTTT.

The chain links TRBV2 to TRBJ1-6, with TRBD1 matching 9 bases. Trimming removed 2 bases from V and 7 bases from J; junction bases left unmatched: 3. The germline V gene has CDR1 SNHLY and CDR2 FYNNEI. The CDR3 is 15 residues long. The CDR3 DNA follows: TGTGCCAGCAGTGAACGGGGGACAGGGAATTCACCCCTCCACTTT. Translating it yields CASSERGTGNSPLHF.

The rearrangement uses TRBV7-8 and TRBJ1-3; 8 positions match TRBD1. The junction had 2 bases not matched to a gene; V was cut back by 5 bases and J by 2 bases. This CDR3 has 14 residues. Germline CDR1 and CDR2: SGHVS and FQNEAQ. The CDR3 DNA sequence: TGTGCCAGCAGCGGGGACAGGACTGGAAACACCATATATTTT. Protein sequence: CASSGDRTGNTIYF. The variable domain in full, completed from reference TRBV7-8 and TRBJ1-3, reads GAGVSQSPRYKVAKRGQDVALRCDPISGHVSLFWYQQALGQGPEFLTYFQNEAQLDKSGLPSDRFFAERPEGSVSTLKIQRTQQEDSAVYLCASSGDRTGNTIYFGEGSWLTVV.

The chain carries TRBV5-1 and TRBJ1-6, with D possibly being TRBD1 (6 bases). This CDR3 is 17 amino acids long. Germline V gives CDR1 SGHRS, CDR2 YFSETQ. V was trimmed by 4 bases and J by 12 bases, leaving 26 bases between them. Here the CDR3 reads CASSAGGSGRGKGPLHF. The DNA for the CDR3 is TGCGCCAGCAGCGCTGGAGGCTCTGGCAGGGGTAAAGGACCCCTCCACTTT.

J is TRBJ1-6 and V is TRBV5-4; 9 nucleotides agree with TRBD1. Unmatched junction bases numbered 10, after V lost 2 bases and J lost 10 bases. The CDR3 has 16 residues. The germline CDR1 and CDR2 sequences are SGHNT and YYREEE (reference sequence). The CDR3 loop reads CASSFPGQGRGSPLHF. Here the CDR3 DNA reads TGTGCCAGCAGCTTCCCGGGACAGGGAAGGGGATCACCCCTCCACTTT.